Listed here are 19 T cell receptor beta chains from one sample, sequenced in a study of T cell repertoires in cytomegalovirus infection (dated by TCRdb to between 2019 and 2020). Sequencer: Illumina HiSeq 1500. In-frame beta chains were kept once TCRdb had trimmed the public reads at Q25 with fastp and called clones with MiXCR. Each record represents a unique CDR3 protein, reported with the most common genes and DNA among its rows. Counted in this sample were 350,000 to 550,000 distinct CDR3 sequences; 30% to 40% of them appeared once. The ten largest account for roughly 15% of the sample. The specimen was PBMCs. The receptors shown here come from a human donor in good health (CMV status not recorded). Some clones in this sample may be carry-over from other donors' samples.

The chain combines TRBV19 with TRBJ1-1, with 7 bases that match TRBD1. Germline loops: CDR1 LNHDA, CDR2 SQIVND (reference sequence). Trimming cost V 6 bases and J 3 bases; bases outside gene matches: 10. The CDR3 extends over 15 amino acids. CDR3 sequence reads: CASRKFDRDDTEAFF. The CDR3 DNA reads TGTGCCAGTAGAAAATTCGACAGGGACGACACTGAAGCTTTCTTT.

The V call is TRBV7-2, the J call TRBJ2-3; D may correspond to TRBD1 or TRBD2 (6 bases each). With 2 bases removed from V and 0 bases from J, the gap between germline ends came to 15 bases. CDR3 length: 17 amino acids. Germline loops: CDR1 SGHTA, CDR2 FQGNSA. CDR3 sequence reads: CASSLSGGTSSTDTQYF. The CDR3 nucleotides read TGTGCCAGCAGCTTATCTGGGGGGACATCTAGCACAGATACGCAGTATTTT.

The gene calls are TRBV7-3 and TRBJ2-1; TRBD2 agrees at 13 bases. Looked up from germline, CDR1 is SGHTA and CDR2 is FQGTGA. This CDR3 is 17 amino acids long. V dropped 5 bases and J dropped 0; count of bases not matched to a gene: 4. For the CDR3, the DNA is TGTGCCAGCAGCCCCCGACTAGCGGGGGGCTCCTACAATGAGCAGTTCTTC. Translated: CASSPRLAGGSYNEQFF.

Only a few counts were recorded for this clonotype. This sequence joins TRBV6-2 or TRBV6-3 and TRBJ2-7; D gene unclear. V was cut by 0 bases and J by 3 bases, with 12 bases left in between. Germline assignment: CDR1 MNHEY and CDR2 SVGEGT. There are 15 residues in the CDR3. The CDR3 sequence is CASSYSTVDFYEQYF. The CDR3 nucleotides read TGTGCCAGCAGTTACTCGACGGTAGACTTCTACGAGCAGTACTTC.

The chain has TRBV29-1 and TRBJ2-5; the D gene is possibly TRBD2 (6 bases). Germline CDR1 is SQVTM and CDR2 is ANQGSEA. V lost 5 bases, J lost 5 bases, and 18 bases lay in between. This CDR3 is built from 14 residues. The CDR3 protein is CSVPWAGPQETQYF. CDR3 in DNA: TGCAGCGTTCCCTGGGCGGGGCCCCAGGAGACCCAGTACTTC.

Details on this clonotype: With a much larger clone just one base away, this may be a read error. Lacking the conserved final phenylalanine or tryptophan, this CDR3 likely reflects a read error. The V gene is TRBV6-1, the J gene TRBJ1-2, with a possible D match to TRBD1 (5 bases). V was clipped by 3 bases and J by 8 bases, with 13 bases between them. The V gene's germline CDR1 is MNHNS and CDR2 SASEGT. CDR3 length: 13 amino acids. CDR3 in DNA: TGTGCCAGCAGTGATCAGGGATGGTACGGCTACACCTTA. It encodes CASSDQGWYGYTL.

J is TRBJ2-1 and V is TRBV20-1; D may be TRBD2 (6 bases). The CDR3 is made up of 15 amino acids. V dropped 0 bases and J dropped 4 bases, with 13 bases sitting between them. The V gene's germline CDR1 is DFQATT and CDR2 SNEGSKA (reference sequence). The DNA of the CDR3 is TGCAGTGCTAGAGATTTGGCGGGGAGGTACAATGAGCAGTTCTTC. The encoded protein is CSARDLAGRYNEQFF.

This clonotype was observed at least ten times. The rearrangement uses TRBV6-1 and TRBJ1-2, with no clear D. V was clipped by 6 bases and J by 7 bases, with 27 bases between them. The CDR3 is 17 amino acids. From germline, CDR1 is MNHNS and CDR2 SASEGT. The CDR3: CASRRDSVGILETGYTF. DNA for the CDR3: TGTGCCAGCAGGCGCGATTCAGTGGGGATACTCGAAACTGGCTACACCTTC.

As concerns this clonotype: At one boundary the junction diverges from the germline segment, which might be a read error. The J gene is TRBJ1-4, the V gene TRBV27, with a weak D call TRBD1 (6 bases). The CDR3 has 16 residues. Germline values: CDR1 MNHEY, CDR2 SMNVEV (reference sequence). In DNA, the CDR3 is TGTGCCAGCAGACGGCGGGACAAAGCAACTAATGACAAACTGTTTTTT. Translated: CASRRRDKATNDKLFF.

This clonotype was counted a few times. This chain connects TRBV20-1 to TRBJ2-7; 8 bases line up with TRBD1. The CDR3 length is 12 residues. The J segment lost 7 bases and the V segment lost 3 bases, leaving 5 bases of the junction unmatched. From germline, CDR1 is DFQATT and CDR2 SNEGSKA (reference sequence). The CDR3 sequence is CSARDREWEQYF. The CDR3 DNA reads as TGCAGTGCTAGGGACAGGGAGTGGGAGCAGTACTTC.

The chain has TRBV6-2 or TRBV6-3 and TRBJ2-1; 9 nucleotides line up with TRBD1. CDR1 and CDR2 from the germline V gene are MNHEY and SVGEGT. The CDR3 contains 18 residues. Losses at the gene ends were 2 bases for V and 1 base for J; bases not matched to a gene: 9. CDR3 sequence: CASSYTPGQGVSYNEQFF. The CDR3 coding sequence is TGTGCCAGCAGTTACACACCGGGACAGGGAGTATCCTACAATGAGCAGTTCTTC.

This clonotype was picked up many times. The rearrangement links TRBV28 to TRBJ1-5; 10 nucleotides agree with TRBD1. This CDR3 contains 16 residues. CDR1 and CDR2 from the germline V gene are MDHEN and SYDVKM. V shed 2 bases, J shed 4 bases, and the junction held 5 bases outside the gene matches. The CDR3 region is CASSLRRQGANQPQHF. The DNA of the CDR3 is TGTGCCAGCAGTTTAAGAAGACAGGGGGCGAATCAGCCCCAGCATTTT.

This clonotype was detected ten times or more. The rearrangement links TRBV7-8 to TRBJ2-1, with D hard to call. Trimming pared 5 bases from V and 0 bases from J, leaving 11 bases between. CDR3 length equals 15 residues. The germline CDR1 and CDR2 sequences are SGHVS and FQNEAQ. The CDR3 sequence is CASSKGTSSYNEQFF. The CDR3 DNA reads TGTGCCAGCAGCAAGGGAACCAGCTCCTACAATGAGCAGTTCTTC. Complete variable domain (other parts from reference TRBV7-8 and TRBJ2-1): GAGVSQSPRYKVAKRGQDVALRCDPISGHVSLFWYQQALGQGPEFLTYFQNEAQLDKSGLPSDRFFAERPEGSVSTLKIQRTQQEDSAVYLCASSKGTSSYNEQFFGPGTRLTVL.

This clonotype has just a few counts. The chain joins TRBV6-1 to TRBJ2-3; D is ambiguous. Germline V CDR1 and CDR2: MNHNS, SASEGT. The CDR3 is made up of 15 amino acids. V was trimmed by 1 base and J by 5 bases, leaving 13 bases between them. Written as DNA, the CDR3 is TGTGCCAGCAGTGAAGTGGGCCCCCTCTTAGATACGCAGTATTTT. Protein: CASSEVGPLLDTQYF.

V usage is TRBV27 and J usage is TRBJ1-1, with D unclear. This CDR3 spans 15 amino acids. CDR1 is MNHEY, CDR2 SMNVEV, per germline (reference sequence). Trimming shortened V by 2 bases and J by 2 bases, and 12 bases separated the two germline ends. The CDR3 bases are TGTGCCAGCAGTTTAACCCCTCCGGATAACACTGAAGCTTTCTTT. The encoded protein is CASSLTPPDNTEAFF.

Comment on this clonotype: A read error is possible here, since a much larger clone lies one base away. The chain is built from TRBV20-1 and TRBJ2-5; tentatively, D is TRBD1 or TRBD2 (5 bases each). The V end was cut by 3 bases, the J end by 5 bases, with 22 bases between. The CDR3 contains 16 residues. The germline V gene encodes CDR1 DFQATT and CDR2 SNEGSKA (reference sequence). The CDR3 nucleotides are TGCAGTGCTAGCATTGGGGTCCCGGGATGGGGGGAGACCCAGTACTTC. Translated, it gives CSASIGVPGWGETQYF.

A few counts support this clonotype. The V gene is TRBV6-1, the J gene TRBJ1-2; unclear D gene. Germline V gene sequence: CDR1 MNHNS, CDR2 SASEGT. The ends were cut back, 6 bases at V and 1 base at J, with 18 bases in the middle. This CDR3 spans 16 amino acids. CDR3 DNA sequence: TGTGCCAGCAGCCCCATGGGCAGACTTTTTAACTATGGCTACACCTTC. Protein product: CASSPMGRLFNYGYTF.

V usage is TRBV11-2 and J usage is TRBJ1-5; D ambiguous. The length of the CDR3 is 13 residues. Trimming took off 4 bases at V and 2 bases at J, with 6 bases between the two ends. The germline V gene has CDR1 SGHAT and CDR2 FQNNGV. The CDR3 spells CASSSVGNQPQHF. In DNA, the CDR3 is TGTGCCAGCAGCTCGGTGGGCAATCAGCCCCAGCATTTT.

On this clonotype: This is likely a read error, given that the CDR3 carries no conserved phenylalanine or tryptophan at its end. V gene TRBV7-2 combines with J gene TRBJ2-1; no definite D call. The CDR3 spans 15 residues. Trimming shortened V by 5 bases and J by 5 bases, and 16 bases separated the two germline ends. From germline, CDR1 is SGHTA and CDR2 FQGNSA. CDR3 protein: CASSEKKHVNNEQFL. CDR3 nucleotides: TGTGCCAGCAGCGAAAAGAAGCATGTCAACAATGAGCAGTTCTTA.